The 17 T cell receptor delta chains listed next were all sequenced from one sample in a study of gamma-delta chains in newborns, infants, children. TCRdb redid clone calling on the reads using CATT. Counted here are a few thousand delta-chain clones, 3% occurring once; the ten biggest clones make up approximately 16%. Sequenced: blood. Source of these receptors: a child who was a newborn, infant or young child, either healthy, febrile or measles-vaccinated (not recorded which).

Only a few counts were recorded for this clone. Being one base from a much bigger clone, this may be a read error. Distinct nucleotide sequences in the sample also encode this CDR3. V is TRAV29/DV5 and J is TRDJ3; 8 nucleotides align to TRDD3. This CDR3 comprises 17 residues. Germline loops: CDR1 NSMFDY, CDR2 ISSIKDK. V shed 0 bases and J 2 bases; nucleotides not matched to a gene: 4. The CDR3 is CAASARGIAWDTRQMFF. CDR3 bases: TGTGCAGCAAGCGCTCGGGGGATAGCCTGGGACACCCGACAGATGTTTTTC.

About this clone: A single base is all that separates this from a far larger clone, so a read error is likely. Other DNA sequences in this specimen translate into the identical CDR3. This sequence joins TRDV2 and TRDJ2, with 11 bases lining up with TRDD3. Per the germline V gene, CDR1 is GEAIGNYY and CDR2 is EKD. The CDR3 has 16 residues. Trimming removed 1 base from V and 4 bases from J; junction bases left unmatched: 4. For the CDR3, the DNA is TGTGCCTGTGACACGAGTGGGGGATACGGGACAGCACAACTCTTCTTT. Translated: CACDTSGGYGTAQLFF.

This clone has just a few counts. TCRdb's protein, taken from a much larger clone, differs from this DNA's translation at residue 13, likely owing to a read error; the protein displayed comes from the DNA. The chain links TRDV1 to TRDJ1; TRDD3 aligns across 9 bases. After removal of 1 base from V and 3 bases from J, the junction contained 18 bases not matched to a gene. CDR3 length equals 20 residues. CDR1 is TSWWSYY and CDR2 is QGS in the germline V gene. CDR3: CALGERVLLPGGCGADKLIF. CDR3 in DNA: TGTGCTCTTGGGGAACGGGTCCTTCTACCTGGGGGATGCGGCGCCGATAAACTCATCTTT.

Regarding this clone: This likely traces to a read error, being one base from a far larger clone. Other nucleotide sequences from this sample produce the same CDR3. The genes are TRDV3 and TRDJ2, with 10 bases lining up with TRDD3. CDR1 and CDR2 from the germline V gene are TVYSNPD and GDNSRS (reference sequence). The CDR3 covers 17 residues. The CDR3 spells CAKKGTGGSPLTAQLFF. CDR3 DNA: TGTGCCAAAAAGGGTACTGGGGGATCCCCTTTGACAGCACAGCTCTTCTTT.

Only a few counts were recorded for this clone. The protein in TCRdb stems from a much larger clone and differs at residue 12 from this DNA's translation, likely a read error; here the protein is translated from the DNA. The V call is TRDV2, the J call TRDJ3, with 12 positions matching TRDD3. The CDR3 sequence is 18 residues long. Germline V gene data show CDR1 as GEAIGNYY and CDR2 as EKD. The CDR3 here is CACDTLGDTTWATRQMFF. The CDR3 DNA sequence: TGTGCCTGTGACACGCTGGGGGATACGACGTGGGCCACCCGACAGATGTTTTTC.

This clone was observed a handful of times. The mismatch at residue 3 between this DNA's translation and the TCRdb protein of a much larger clone likely reflects a read error; the protein shown is translated from the DNA. This CDR3 reads CARDTGLGIWDTRQMFF. DNA for the CDR3: TGTGCCCGTGACACAGGACTGGGAATATGGGACACCCGACAGATGTTTTTC. The rearrangement links TRDV2 to TRDJ3; D is perhaps TRDD3 (6 bases). Germline V gives CDR1 GEAIGNYY, CDR2 EKD. The CDR3 is 17 amino acids.

This clone turned up a few times. Translating this DNA gives a protein that differs at residue 4 from the TCRdb one, which belongs to a much larger clone; a read error is likely, and the protein shown is this translation. The genes are TRDV2 and TRDJ2, with TRDD3 identical over 8 bases. Looked up from germline, CDR1 is GEAIGNYY and CDR2 is EKD. The CDR3 has 15 residues. CDR3 nucleotides: TGTGCCTGTGGCACCTTGGGGGATTTTTCGGCACAACTCTTCTTT. Translated, it gives CACGTLGDFSAQLFF.

Points on this clone: Its ends do not fully match the called genes, so a read error is possible. This chain uses TRDV2 with TRDJ3, with 13 bases lining up with TRDD3. In germline, CDR1 is GEAIGNYY, CDR2 EKD. The CDR3 runs to 19 residues. This chain's CDR3 is CACDPVLGDTSWDTRQVFF. CDR3 nucleotide sequence: TGTGCCTGTGACCCGGTACTGGGGGATACGTCCTGGGACACCCGACAGGTGTTTTTC.

This clone was counted between two and nine times. TCRdb lists the protein of a much larger clone for this DNA, which differs at residue 8, so this is likely a read error; the protein given here is translated from the DNA itself. This rearrangement joins TRDV2 to TRDJ3; D possibly corresponds to TRDD3 (5 bases). This CDR3 comprises 18 residues. The V gene's germline CDR1 is GEAIGNYY and CDR2 EKD. V lost 3 bases to trimming and J lost 0 bases, with 14 bases between them. The CDR3 coding sequence is TGTGCCTGTGACCAGGGGGTCCAGAGCTCCTGGGACACCCGACAGATGTTTTTC. It is translated as CACDQGVQSSWDTRQMFF.

Note on this clone: The protein recorded in TCRdb matches a much larger clone and deviates from this DNA's translation at residue 13, suggesting a read error; the protein here is obtained by translating the DNA. J is TRDJ3 and V is TRDV2; TRDD3 matches 8 bases. The CDR3 is made up of 19 amino acids. CDR1 is GEAIGNYY, CDR2 EKD, per germline. The CDR3 loop is CACDTWTWGNSWGTRQMFF. CDR3 nucleotide sequence: TGTGCCTGTGACACCTGGACCTGGGGGAACTCCTGGGGCACCCGACAGATGTTTTTT.

This clone was recorded many times. A read error may be the cause here, since a much bigger clone is one base away. This sample includes further DNA sequences coding for the same CDR3. CDR3 nucleotide sequence: TGTGCTGCAAGCGCGACGTCTGAAACGTGGGGGATACGCAATATAGTTGCGTCGGGTTTGACAGCACAACTCTTCTTT. It translates to CAASATSETWGIRNIVASGLTAQLFF. This chain links TRAV29/DV5 with TRDJ2; 11 positions match TRDD3. This CDR3 has 26 residues. Per the germline V gene, CDR1 is NSMFDY and CDR2 is ISSIKDK.

The chain links TRDV3 to TRDJ2; D not certain. Germline V lookup: CDR1 TVYSNPD, CDR2 GDNSRS (reference sequence). CDR3 length equals 12 residues. The V end lost 2 bases, the J end lost 0 bases, and 4 bases lay between the germline ends. This CDR3 reads CAFPSLTAQLFF. CDR3 DNA: TGTGCCTTTCCCTCTTTGACAGCACAACTCTTCTTT.

Details on this clone: A far larger clone is off by one base, so a read error is likely. Other nucleotide sequences from this sample produce the same CDR3. This rearrangement joins TRDV2 to TRDJ3; D remains ambiguous. The V gene's germline CDR1 is GEAIGNYY and CDR2 EKD. CDR3 length: 19 residues. The CDR3 sequence: CACDTVRPLVAWDTRQMFF. The CDR3 DNA is TGCGCCTGTGACACCGTACGGCCCCTCGTCGCCTGGGACACCCGACAGATGTTTTTC.

In this sample, this clone turned up a few times. This clone may be a read error of a much larger clone one base away. The rearrangement joins TRDV2 to TRDJ1; D not resolved. Germline CDR1 GEAIGNYY, CDR2 EKD. This CDR3 region has 15 residues. The CDR3 protein is CACGTAWNNTDKLIF. CDR3 DNA sequence: TGTGCCTGTGGCACCGCGTGGAATAACACCGATAAACTCATCTTT.

Remarks on this clone: A far larger clone differs by one base, so this is likely a read error. This same CDR3 is encoded by further DNA sequences in the sample. V usage is TRDV2 and J usage is TRDJ3, with a weak D call TRDD3 (6 bases). CDR3 length: 19 amino acids. The V end lost 4 bases, the J end lost 0 bases, and 18 bases lay between the germline ends. Germline V gene data show CDR1 as GEAIGNYY and CDR2 as EKD. Here the CDR3 reads CACDSYWEGTSWDTRQMFF. In nucleotides, the CDR3 is TGTGCCTGTGATAGCTACTGGGAGGGGACCTCCTGGGACACCCGACAGATGTTTTTC.

As for this clone: A read error may account for a junction end that differs from germline. The chain uses TRDV2 and TRDJ2, with D possibly matching TRDD3 (6 bases). CDR3 size: 16 residues. Germline assignment: CDR1 GEAIGNYY and CDR2 EKD. This CDR3 reads CACDTLGATLTAQLFF. CDR3 nucleotides: TGTGCCTGTGACACCTTGGGGGCTACTTTGACAGCCCAACTCTTCTTT.

This clone has just a few counts. The protein held in TCRdb is that of a much larger clone and does not match this DNA's translation at residue 4, likely because of a read error; the protein shown is translated from the DNA. The chain uses TRDV2 and TRDJ3; 13 bases are shared with TRDD3. The V gene end was trimmed by 5 bases and the J gene end by 0 bases; junction bases not matched to a gene: 3. CDR3 length: 18 residues. Germline CDR1 is GEAIGNYY and CDR2 is EKD. CDR3 region: CACGYWGIRSWDTRQMFF. In DNA, the CDR3 is TGTGCCTGTGGCTACTGGGGGATACGCTCCTGGGACACCCGACAGATGTTTTTC.